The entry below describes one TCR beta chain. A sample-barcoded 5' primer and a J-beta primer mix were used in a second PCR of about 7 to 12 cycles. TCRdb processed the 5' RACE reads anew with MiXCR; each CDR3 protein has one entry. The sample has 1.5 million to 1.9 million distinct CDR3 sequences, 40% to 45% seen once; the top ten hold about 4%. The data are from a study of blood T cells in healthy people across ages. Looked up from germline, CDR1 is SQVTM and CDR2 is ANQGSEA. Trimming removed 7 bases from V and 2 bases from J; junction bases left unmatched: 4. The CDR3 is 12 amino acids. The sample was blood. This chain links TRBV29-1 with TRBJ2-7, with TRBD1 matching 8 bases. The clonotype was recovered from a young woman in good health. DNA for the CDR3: TGCAGCGGATCGACAGGGGCCTACGAGCAGTACTTC. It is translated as CSGSTGAYEQYF.